This TCR beta chain emerged from a study of cytomegalovirus exposure and HLA in healthy donors. Overall study: A subsequent analysis reported that the 110 or so validation repertoires were produced on the same platform that had also been used for the 666 first-cohort repertoires.

The table came from immunoSEQ multiplex PCR; TCRdb's copy has only in-frame clones and leaves some out. This sample has over 200,000 clones, with 80% to 90% found just once. Remarks on this clone: Its antigen is currently unknown.

Findings and limits, study-wide: Many donors shared some public TCRs, even though most TCR sequences were rare. As confirmed in vitro, a few CMV-associated chains were specific for CMV antigens. In a later analysis, first-cohort TCR clusters were found to tend to co-occur in the 130 or so validation repertoires.

Germline V gene data show CDR1 as MNHNS and CDR2 as SASEGT. V gave up 4 bases and J gave up 8 bases, with 22 bases separating them. This CDR3 comprises 16 residues. The genes are TRBV6-1 and TRBJ2-3; TRBD2 is a possible D gene (5 bases). This sequence was found in a woman aged 18 to 35 in good health and CMV-seronegative. The sequencing sample was made of PBMCs. CDR3 in DNA: TGTGCCAGCAGTGGCCCCGGGCCCCGGGAACATGGTACGCAGTATTTT. Its protein product is CASSGPGPREHGTQYF.